The clone carrying this T cell receptor beta chain occurred a few times. The CDR3 has 14 amino acids. V was cut by 3 bases and J by 7 bases, with 15 bases left in between. Germline CDR1 and CDR2: SGHTA and FQGTGA. MiXCR, run by TCRdb on the RACE reads, gives a single entry per CDR3 protein. The table lists around 65,000 distinct CDR3 sequences, about 5.7% of them singletons. The sample's time point: healthy volunteer bleed at 6 weeks. Unfractionated whole blood yielded the extracted total RNA. The data were obtained in a study of human T cells and chemical hapten exposure. The TCR comes from a female donor in good health. Some clones in this sample may be carry-over from other donors' samples. The chain recombines TRBV7-3 with TRBJ1-2, with D perhaps TRBD1 (5 bases). The sequenced material came from whole blood. CDR3 sequence reads: CASSLGGKETGYTF. CDR3 in DNA: TGTGCCAGCAGCTTGGGGGGGAAAGAGACTGGCTACACCTTC. Full variable domain (rest looked up from reference TRBV7-3 and TRBJ1-2): GAGVSQTPSNKVTEKGKYVELRCDPISGHTALYWYRQSLGQGPEFLIYFQGTGAADDSGLPNDRFFAVRPEGSVSTLKIQRTERGDSAVYLCASSLGGKETGYTFGSGTRLTVV.